The 10 T cell receptor beta chains presented below share a single source sample, sequenced in a study of a mutant IDH1 vaccine in newly diagnosed glioma. As to time point: week 35, safety follow-up. Doses comprised 300 ug of mutant IDH1 20-mer peptide each, plus topical imiquimod. Produced via immunoSEQ multiplex PCR; TCRdb's table is partial and in-frame only. The table includes 60,000 or so clones, under 90% detected once. Antigens of these TCRs are unknown. The specimen was PBMCs, collected from a glioma patient whose treatment included an IDH1 peptide vaccine. The origin of the receptors is a man aged 30-40 years with glioma.

This clone was detected a few times. The gene calls are TRBV11-3 and TRBJ1-1; tentatively, D is TRBD1 (5 bases). Germline lookup yields CDR1 SGHNT and CDR2 YENEEA. CDR3 length: 14 amino acids. The V end was cut by 1 base, the J end by 4 bases, with 10 bases between. CDR3 DNA sequence: TGTGCCAGCAGCTTAGCCCAGGGCGGCACTGAAGCTTTCTTT. Translating gives CASSLAQGGTEAFF.

This rearrangement joins TRBV21-1 to TRBJ1-6. TRBV21-1 is given as a pseudogene. The length of the CDR3 is 23 residues. CDR3 in amino acids: CASSTPNRPIADRTSSYNSPLHF. CDR3 sequence (DNA): TGTGCCAGCAGCACCCCCAATAGACCCATCGCCGACAGGACTAGCTCCTATAATTCACCCCTCCACTTT.

V is TRBV19 and J is TRBJ2-3; TRBD1 is a possible D gene (5 bases). Trimming shortened V by 5 bases and J by 1 base, and 10 bases separated the two germline ends. CDR1 is LNHDA, CDR2 SQIVND, per germline (reference sequence). This CDR3 has 14 residues. The CDR3 DNA is TGTGCCAGTAGTTCTACAGGAGGCACAGATACGCAGTATTTT. Amino acids: CASSSTGGTDTQYF.

The rearrangement links TRBV5-5 to TRBJ2-7, with unresolved D. CDR1 SGHKS and CDR2 YYEKEE come from the germline V gene (reference sequence). This CDR3 has 16 residues. V dropped 4 bases and J dropped 5 bases, with 22 bases sitting between them. In nucleotides, the CDR3 is TGTGCCAGCAGCCCCCGGATAATGGGGAACATCAACGAGCAGTACTTC. Its protein is CASSPRIMGNINEQYF.

The V gene is TRBV10-2, the J gene TRBJ2-7, with 9 bases aligning to TRBD1. J was trimmed by 0 bases and V by 5 bases; bases with no gene match: 5. CDR3 size: 15 residues. Per the germline V gene, CDR1 is WSHSY and CDR2 is SAAADI. The CDR3 coding sequence is TGCGCCAGCAGTTCCGGGACAGGGAACTCCTACGAGCAGTACTTC. Its translation is CASSSGTGNSYEQYF.

This clone was seen a few times. The V call is TRBV30, the J call TRBJ1-6; D is unclear. Germline V gives CDR1 GTSNPN, CDR2 SVGIG (reference sequence). V was cut by 3 bases and J by 9 bases, with 15 bases left in between. The CDR3 is made up of 14 amino acids. CDR3 DNA: TGTGCCTGGAGGTTACGGGAAGACTCTTCACCCCTCCACTTT. Amino acid sequence: CAWRLREDSSPLHF.

This clone was detected once. The chain combines TRBV19 with TRBJ2-7; possibly TRBD1 for D (5 bases). The ends were cut back, 5 bases at V and 0 bases at J, with 11 bases in the middle. This CDR3 region has 14 residues. Germline V gives CDR1 LNHDA, CDR2 SQIVND (reference sequence). Here the CDR3 reads CASSPRVASYEQYF. The CDR3 DNA is TGTGCCAGTAGTCCCAGGGTCGCCTCCTACGAGCAGTACTTC.

This clone was observed a few times. The gene calls are TRBV29-1 and TRBJ1-1; possibly TRBD1 for D (6 bases). The CDR3 is 14 residues long. Germline-derived CDR1 and CDR2 are SQVTM and ANQGSEA. Trimming removed 5 bases from V and 5 bases from J, with 18 bases in between. This CDR3 reads CSVHGRRGETEAFF. As DNA, the CDR3 is TGCAGCGTTCATGGACGGAGGGGGGAGACTGAAGCTTTCTTT.

The chain combines TRBV5-4 with TRBJ1-3, with 7 bases matching TRBD1. V dropped 4 bases and J dropped 2; count of bases not matched to a gene: 3. CDR1 is SGHNT and CDR2 is YYREEE in the germline V gene (reference sequence). CDR3 length: 14 amino acids. This chain's CDR3 is CASSETGTGNTIYF. CDR3 sequence (DNA): TGTGCCAGCAGCGAGACAGGGACTGGAAACACCATATATTTT.

The rearrangement joins TRBV15 to TRBJ2-2, with D possibly TRBD1 on 5 matching bases. This CDR3 region has 13 residues. V was trimmed by 2 bases and J by 4 bases, leaving 5 bases between them. The germline V gene has CDR1 LNHNV and CDR2 YYDKDF (reference sequence). The CDR3 is CATSRTGTGELFF. The CDR3 nucleotides read TGTGCCACCAGCAGAACAGGCACCGGGGAGCTGTTTTTT.